The sequence of this T cell receptor beta chain was determined in a study of blood T cell repertoires in COVID-19. For the study at large: Researchers got acute and convalescent COVID-19 samples from the United States, Italy and Spain.

Per the authors' pipeline: Cell counts per sample came from amplifying reference gene primers. Clones were sequenced by immunoSEQ multiplex PCR, and TCRdb holds only the in-frame ones, with some missing. D and trimming come from the DNA, and the V and J calls and clone size come from that table. The sample carries some 97,000 clones, about 90% recorded once. The CDR3 loop spans 12 amino acids. Germline V CDR1 and CDR2: WSHSY, SAAADI. V dropped 6 bases and J dropped 4; count of bases not matched to a gene: 2. The TCR comes from a human donor in a cohort sampled during active COVID-19. This sequence joins TRBV10-2 and TRBJ1-1, with 7 bases matching TRBD1. The sequenced sample was peripheral blood. The CDR3 reads CASRTGITEAFF. CDR3 coding DNA: TGCGCCAGCAGGACAGGGATCACTGAAGCTTTCTTT.